These 12 T cell receptor beta chains originate from one sample sequenced in a study of Ad26.COV2.S vaccination and SARS-CoV-2 variants. The treatment here: 19 received Ad26.COV2.S at low or high dose, single or two shots; 5 received placebo; per-sample allocation not given. Sampling happened 63 days after the first vaccine or placebo injection. This table comes from immunoSEQ multiplex PCR, and its TCRdb copy is limited to in-frame clones, with some not included. In the table there are more than 300,000 clones, approximately 80% of which are singletons. The sequencing here drew on peripheral blood, taken in a trial of Ad26.COV2.S vaccine versus placebo. The receptors stem from a person between 18 and 65 years old who received the Ad26.COV2.S COVID-19 vaccine or a placebo.

The V and J genes are TRBV6-4 and TRBJ2-1; 15 bases are a match to TRBD2. CDR3 length: 15 amino acids. V shed 4 bases, J shed 6 bases, and the junction held 1 base outside the gene matches. CDR1 is MRHNA and CDR2 is SNTAGT in the germline V gene. CDR3 residues: CASSGTSGGANEQFF. Written as DNA, the CDR3 is TGTGCCAGCAGTGGGACTAGCGGGGGGGCCAATGAGCAGTTCTTC.

The chain combines TRBV4-2 with TRBJ1-1; possible D gene TRBD1, 6 bases. The V gene's germline CDR1 is LGHNA and CDR2 YNFKEQ. The CDR3 covers 15 residues. Between the trimmed V and J ends, which lost 1 base and 3 bases, there was a span of 12 bases. CDR3 sequence reads: CASSQGAGAYTEAFF. The DNA of the CDR3 is TGTGCCAGCAGCCAAGGGGCGGGGGCGTACACTGAAGCTTTCTTT.

Only a few counts were recorded for this clone. This chain joins TRBV7-2 and TRBJ2-7; unclear D gene. CDR1 and CDR2 from the germline V gene are SGHTA and FQGNSA. The CDR3 is 13 residues long. V lost 2 bases, J lost 2 bases, and 7 bases lay in between. The CDR3 DNA follows: TGTGCCAGCAGCTTAACGGCCGCCTACGAGCAGTACTTC. Protein sequence: CASSLTAAYEQYF.

The chain combines TRBV7-8 with TRBJ1-5, with D possibly being TRBD1 (6 bases). This CDR3 comprises 18 residues. Looked up from germline, CDR1 is SGHVS and CDR2 is FQNEAQ. Trimming pared 5 bases from V and 0 bases from J, leaving 20 bases between. The CDR3 region has the DNA TGTGCCAGCAGCCCTAGGGTTGAGGGGGATTATAGCAATCAGCCCCAGCATTTT. This translates into CASSPRVEGDYSNQPQHF.

The chain carries TRBV9 and TRBJ2-1; 10 positions match TRBD2. This CDR3 region has 16 residues. Germline CDR1 SGDLS, CDR2 YYNGEE. V lost 0 bases and J lost 4; bases outside the gene matches: 4. CDR3 sequence: CASSVALAGVYNEQFF. In DNA, the CDR3 is TGTGCCAGCAGCGTAGCTCTAGCGGGGGTTTACAATGAGCAGTTCTTC.

The CDR3 DNA is TGTGCCAGCAGGACCACAGGGACAGTGTATAATGAGCAGTTCTTC. Protein sequence: CASRTTGTVYNEQFF. The rearrangement links TRBV6-5 to TRBJ2-1; the match to TRBD1 covers 7 bases. The CDR3 sequence is 15 residues long. The trim removed 6 bases at V and 7 bases at J, leaving 12 bases unmatched. Germline V lookup: CDR1 MNHEY, CDR2 SVGAGI.

V is TRBV5-1 and J is TRBJ2-5; D is possibly TRBD1 (5 bases). The CDR3 sequence is 15 residues long. Per the germline V gene, CDR1 is SGHRS and CDR2 is YFSETQ. V was pared by 0 bases and J by 5 bases, with 14 bases between. CDR3 DNA: TGCGCCAGCAGCTTGGCGCAGGGTATCGGCGAGACCCAGTACTTC. This codes for CASSLAQGIGETQYF.

This clone was seen a single time. The chain combines TRBV5-1 with TRBJ2-1; 7 nucleotides agree with TRBD1. CDR1 is SGHRS and CDR2 is YFSETQ in the germline V gene. The V and J ends lost 4 bases and 1 base, in that order; junction bases with no gene match: 8. CDR3 length: 16 amino acids. CDR3 DNA: TGCGCCAGCAGCCGTTCTGGACAGGAATCCTACAATGAGCAGTTCTTC. Amino acid sequence: CASSRSGQESYNEQFF.

The rearrangement joins TRBV7-8 to TRBJ1-5; 10 positions match TRBD1. This CDR3 has 15 residues. CDR1 is SGHVS and CDR2 is FQNEAQ in the germline V gene. V gave up 5 bases and J gave up 3 bases; unmatched junction bases: 4. The CDR3 loop reads CASSKGTGDNQPQHF. CDR3 bases: TGTGCCAGCAGCAAAGGGACAGGGGACAATCAGCCCCAGCATTTT.

The chain employs TRBV19 and TRBJ1-2; the D gene is possibly TRBD1 (6 bases). Germline V gene data show CDR1 as LNHDA and CDR2 as SQIVND (reference sequence). This CDR3 spans 13 amino acids. V was pared by 3 bases and J by 4 bases, with 9 bases between. This chain's CDR3 is CASSIRGLYGYTF. For the CDR3, the DNA is TGTGCCAGTAGTATCCGGGGGCTCTATGGCTACACCTTC.

This chain's CDR3 is CATQIAASPLHF. Here the CDR3 DNA reads TGTGCCACACAAATCGCGGCCTCACCCCTCCACTTT. The J gene is TRBJ1-6, the V gene TRBV12-3 or TRBV12-4; D gene unclear. With 10 bases removed from V and 10 bases from J, the gap between germline ends came to 14 bases. The CDR3 is 12 residues long.

This sequence joins TRBV7-2 and TRBJ2-7; a possible D gene is TRBD2 (5 bases). From germline, CDR1 is SGHTA and CDR2 FQGNSA. The length of the CDR3 is 13 residues. Trimming stripped 5 bases from V and 0 bases from J, with 8 bases between. CDR3 region: CASSLRDSYEQYF. The CDR3 DNA reads as TGTGCCAGCAGCCTACGGGACTCCTACGAGCAGTACTTC.